The rows below give T cell receptor beta chains drawn from one sample of a study of OX40 agonist ivuxolimab in advanced cancers. The assay was immunoSEQ multiplex PCR, and TCRdb's table has in-frame clones only and misses some. The sample shows over 70,000 clones, 89% of them seen only once. The input for sequencing was CD4+ or CD8+ T cells sorted from blood, taken in a trial of the OX40 agonist ivuxolimab. These TCRs come from an adult with an advanced solid tumor such as melanoma, head and neck, liver or kidney cancer. CDR3s leave out the opening cysteine and the closing phenylalanine or tryptophan.

j_gene | v_gene | len | CDR3aa
TRBJ2-6 | TRBV5-1 | 13 | ASSAQGSGANVLT
TRBJ1-5 | TRBV6-5 | 12 | ASSSGDGRSPQH
TRBJ2-2 | TRBV4-1 | 12 | ASSQPTGSGELF
TRBJ1-5 | TRBV6-1 | 13 | ASSVYQGIHQPQH
TRBJ2-5 | TRBV27 | 12 | ASGNRVAQETQY
TRBJ2-1 | TRBV9 | 14 | ASSGTGTSGFNEQF
TRBJ2-5 | TRBV18 | 12 | ASHRQGLGETQY
TRBJ2-3 | TRBV9 | 14 | ASSVAGRGLSDTQY
TRBJ2-1 | TRBV9 | 11 | ASSSGQYNEQF
TRBJ2-3 | TRBV2 | 13 | ASSVPSGDTDTQY
TRBJ2-6 | TRBV28 | 15 | ASSRDSSITRANVLT
TRBJ2-3 | TRBV11-3 | 13 | ASSLDAGGTDTQY
TRBJ2-2 | TRBV7-3 | 15 | ASSPRGLAGATGELF
TRBJ1-6 | TRBV5-1 | 13 | ASSPQEGSSSPLH
TRBJ1-1 | TRBV5-4 | 12 | ASKRTELNTEAF
TRBJ2-3 | TRBV7-2 | 14 | ASSLAGRESEDTQY